The next 28 T cell receptor beta chains were all read from a single sample in a study of blood T cell repertoires in COVID-19. Assay used: immunoSEQ multiplex PCR; TCRdb lists only in-frame clones, some missing. The repertoire includes about 31,000 clones, 89% of them detected once, and 0.55% to 0.7% sits in the top ten. Input material: peripheral blood. These receptors were obtained from a woman aged 35 to 49 with active or convalescent COVID-19.

The rearrangement links TRBV27 to TRBJ2-1, with TRBD2 matching over 9 bases. This CDR3 contains 14 residues. The germline gives CDR1 MNHEY, CDR2 SMNVEV (reference sequence). V gave up 6 bases and J gave up 6 bases; unmatched junction bases: 6. CDR3 nucleotide sequence: TGTGCCAGCAGAACCCTTAGCGGGGGCAATGAGCAGTTCTTC. Protein: CASRTLSGGNEQFF.

This chain's CDR3 is CASRGTGVWGEQFF. In DNA form, the CDR3 reads TGTGCCAGCCGGGGGACAGGGGTATGGGGCGAGCAGTTCTTC. V gene TRBV27 combines with J gene TRBJ2-1, with 10 positions matching TRBD1. This CDR3 is 14 amino acids long. CDR1 MNHEY and CDR2 SMNVEV come from the germline V gene (reference sequence). V was clipped by 8 bases and J by 10 bases; unmatched bases: 11.

The chain has TRBV7-3 and TRBJ2-7, with D maybe TRBD1 (6 bases). V lost 4 bases and J 0 bases, leaving 13 bases between the germline ends. CDR3 length equals 15 residues. Germline loops: CDR1 SGHTA, CDR2 FQGTGA. The CDR3 sequence is CASSWGLGYSYEQYF. The CDR3 DNA reads as TGTGCCAGCAGCTGGGGGCTCGGGTACTCCTACGAGCAGTACTTC.

The J gene is TRBJ1-1, the V gene TRBV28, with D maybe TRBD1 (5 bases). The CDR3 runs to 16 residues. V was clipped by 3 bases and J by 0 bases, with 14 bases between them. Germline CDR1 reads MDHEN; CDR2 reads SYDVKM. CDR3 loop: CASSFLATVMNTEAFF. CDR3 DNA: TGTGCCAGCAGTTTCCTTGCGACAGTAATGAACACTGAAGCTTTCTTT.

This chain connects TRBV3-1 (or the pseudogene TRBV3-2) to TRBJ2-3; TRBD2 agrees at 8 bases. CDR1 is LGHDT and CDR2 is YNNKEL in the germline V gene (reference sequence). CDR3 length: 16 residues. Trimming at V came to 2 bases and at J to 8 bases, leaving 12 bases not matched to a gene. The CDR3 loop is CASSQPPGHRGGTQYF. In DNA, the CDR3 is TGTGCCAGCAGCCAACCTCCGGGCCATCGGGGGGGTACGCAGTATTTT.

The chain uses TRBV9 and TRBJ2-2, with TRBD1 identical over 11 bases. The CDR3 runs to 15 residues. CDR1 is SGDLS, CDR2 YYNGEE, per germline. J was trimmed by 4 bases and V by 4 bases; bases with no gene match: 3. The CDR3 reads CASSPGTGGTGELFF. The CDR3 coding sequence is TGTGCCAGCAGCCCCGGGACAGGGGGCACCGGGGAGCTGTTTTTT. Based on the CDR3 plus reference TRBV9 and TRBJ2-2, the full variable domain is DSGVTQTPKHLITATGQRVTLRCSPRSGDLSVYWYQQSLDQGLQFLIQYYNGEERAKGNILERFSAQQFPDLHSELNLSSLELGDSALYFCASSPGTGGTGELFFGEGSRLTVL.

The chain joins TRBV6-4 to TRBJ1-1; TRBD1 is a possible D gene (6 bases). Trimming stripped 6 bases from V and 0 bases from J, with 11 bases between. Germline CDR1 is MRHNA and CDR2 is SNTAGT. This CDR3 contains 14 residues. The CDR3 loop reads CASRSRGMNTEAFF. The CDR3 DNA reads as TGTGCCAGCAGAAGTAGGGGGATGAACACTGAAGCTTTCTTT.

V usage is TRBV9 and J usage is TRBJ2-3; 9 bases fit TRBD1. Germline values: CDR1 SGDLS, CDR2 YYNGEE. The CDR3 length is 19 residues. Trimming took 3 bases from V and 4 from J; bases not matched to a gene: 18. CDR3 sequence: CASSGRLRDRELSADTQYF. The CDR3 DNA reads TGTGCCAGCAGCGGCCGACTCCGGGACAGGGAACTGTCCGCAGATACGCAGTATTTT.

The chain carries TRBV2 and TRBJ2-7; 11 bases are shared with TRBD1. Germline CDR1 SNHLY, CDR2 FYNNEI. The CDR3 is 15 amino acids. V lost 6 bases and J lost 2; bases outside the gene matches: 6. CDR3 coding DNA: TGTGCCAGCAGCCAGGGACAGGGGGGCGCCTACGAGCAGTACTTC. Translating it yields CASSQGQGGAYEQYF.

The V and J genes are TRBV11-1 and TRBJ1-1, with unresolved D. V was shortened by 1 base and J by 1 base, with 7 bases between the two germline ends. Germline loops: CDR1 SGHAT, CDR2 FQDESV (reference sequence). This CDR3 comprises 14 residues. Written as DNA, the CDR3 is TGTGCCAGCAGCTTAGGGTCCAGGAACACTGAAGCTTTCTTT. Protein product: CASSLGSRNTEAFF.

V gene TRBV5-1 combines with J gene TRBJ1-1; TRBD1 agrees at 7 bases. The germline V gene has CDR1 SGHRS and CDR2 YFSETQ. Germline trimming cut 2 bases from V and 6 bases from J; bases unmatched to any gene: 4. The length of the CDR3 is 13 residues. The CDR3, as DNA: TGCGCCAGCAGCTTAACAGGGGATGCTGAAGCTTTCTTT. Translating gives CASSLTGDAEAFF.

This chain connects TRBV6-5 to TRBJ1-4; the D gene is possibly TRBD1 (6 bases). Germline lookup yields CDR1 MNHEY and CDR2 SVGAGI. The CDR3 runs to 15 residues. V lost 5 bases and J 8 bases, leaving 18 bases between the germline ends. CDR3 region: CASSPLRGLGEKLFF. In nucleotides, the CDR3 is TGTGCCAGCAGTCCCCTGCGGGGGCTCGGGGAAAAACTGTTTTTT.

About this clone itself: Other DNA sequences of this sample code for an identical CDR3. The CDR3, as DNA: TGTGCCAGCAGCTCCCCAGGACAGGGGTTCGGGGGCTACACCTTC. This gives the protein CASSSPGQGFGGYTF. The V and J genes are TRBV7-2 and TRBJ1-2; TRBD1 aligns across 9 bases. This CDR3 is 15 amino acids long. V gave up 4 bases and J gave up 8 bases; unmatched junction bases: 11. CDR1 SGHTA and CDR2 FQGNSA come from the germline V gene.

This chain connects TRBV11-2 to TRBJ2-3; 8 nucleotides match TRBD1. V lost 6 bases and J lost 4; bases outside the gene matches: 3. Germline CDR1 is SGHAT and CDR2 is FQNNGV. The CDR3 has 13 amino acids. This chain's CDR3 is CASSRTGPDTQYF. In DNA form, the CDR3 reads TGTGCCAGCAGTCGGACAGGGCCAGATACGCAGTATTTT. The full variable domain, with the rest looked up from reference TRBV11-2 and TRBJ2-3, is EAGVAQSPRYKIIEKRQSVAFWCNPISGHATLYWYQQILGQGPKLLIQFQNNGVVDDSQLPKDRFSAERLKGVDSTLKIQPAKLEDSAVYLCASSRTGPDTQYFGPGTRLTVL.

This clone appeared once. The V and J genes are TRBV5-1 and TRBJ1-1; 7 bases are shared with TRBD1. Germline trimming cut 4 bases from V and 0 bases from J; bases unmatched to any gene: 3. The CDR3 spans 14 residues. Germline assignment: CDR1 SGHRS and CDR2 YFSETQ. The CDR3 DNA sequence: TGCGCCAGCAGCGCGGGACAGTTGAACACTGAAGCTTTCTTT. Translating gives CASSAGQLNTEAFF.

CDR3 region: CAWSLGQGNSPLHF. CDR3 DNA sequence: TGTGCCTGGAGTTTGGGACAGGGTAATTCACCCCTCCACTTT. The chain links TRBV30 to TRBJ1-6; 9 bases fit TRBD1. V trimming: 2 bases; J trimming: 6 bases; junction bases outside the gene matches: 2. The CDR3 totals 14 residues. Germline loops: CDR1 GTSNPN, CDR2 SVGIG (reference sequence).

The count of this clone is one. The rearrangement links TRBV7-9 to TRBJ1-1, with 9 positions matching TRBD1. With 6 bases clipped from V and 11 bases from J, the junction kept 10 bases outside the gene matches. Germline V gene data show CDR1 as SEHNR and CDR2 as FQNEAQ (reference sequence). The CDR3 runs to 13 residues. CDR3 in amino acids: CASRSTGGAGAFF. For the CDR3, the DNA is TGTGCCAGCAGAAGTACAGGGGGCGCGGGGGCTTTCTTT.

This chain joins TRBV15 and TRBJ1-6, with D possibly TRBD1 on 6 matching bases. Germline lookup yields CDR1 LNHNV and CDR2 YYDKDF (reference sequence). This CDR3 region has 16 residues. V was trimmed by 0 bases and J by 9 bases, leaving 15 bases between them. The CDR3 loop is CATSRDRRGAPSPLHF. The CDR3 coding sequence is TGTGCCACCAGCAGAGATCGCCGGGGGGCGCCTTCACCCCTCCACTTT. The full variable domain, its missing parts supplied by reference TRBV15 and TRBJ1-6, is DAMVIQNPRYQVTQFGKPVTLSCSQTLNHNVMYWYQQKSSQAPKLLFHYYDKDFNNEADTPDNFQSRRPNTSFCFLDIRSPGLGDTAMYLCATSRDRRGAPSPLHFGNGTRLTVT.

The chain couples TRBV5-1 to TRBJ2-2, with TRBD2 matching 9 bases. The trim removed 4 bases at V and 0 bases at J, leaving 10 bases unmatched. CDR1 is SGHRS and CDR2 is YFSETQ in the germline V gene. This CDR3 is built from 18 residues. CDR3 DNA: TGCGCCAGCAGCCCCCCAGCGGGGGGTACTGCGAACACCGGGGAGCTGTTTTTT. This encodes CASSPPAGGTANTGELFF.

The rearrangement joins TRBV5-1 to TRBJ1-4; D is undetermined. V was trimmed by 0 bases and J by 4 bases, leaving 10 bases between them. CDR1 is SGHRS and CDR2 is YFSETQ in the germline V gene. The CDR3 has 15 amino acids. The CDR3 DNA reads TGCGCCAGCAGCTTGGAAGAGGGCAGTAATGAAAAACTGTTTTTT. Its translation: CASSLEEGSNEKLFF.

The V call is TRBV5-1, the J call TRBJ2-3; TRBD2 is a possible D gene (6 bases). CDR3 length equals 13 residues. From germline, CDR1 is SGHRS and CDR2 YFSETQ. Trimming pared 4 bases from V and 4 bases from J, leaving 10 bases between. This CDR3 is CASSILAPDTQYF. The CDR3 coding sequence is TGCGCCAGCAGCATACTAGCACCAGATACGCAGTATTTT.

J is TRBJ2-2 and V is TRBV11-3; D is uncertain. The CDR3 has 16 amino acids. The germline V gene has CDR1 SGHNT and CDR2 YENEEA. V dropped 1 base and J dropped 0 bases, with 9 bases sitting between them. The CDR3 loop reads CASSLGGQPNTGELFF. Written as DNA, the CDR3 is TGTGCCAGCAGCTTAGGTGGGCAGCCGAACACCGGGGAGCTGTTTTTT.

The J gene is TRBJ2-3, the V gene TRBV29-1, with TRBD1 matching 12 bases. The V gene's germline CDR1 is SQVTM and CDR2 ANQGSEA. The V segment lost 6 bases and the J segment 5 bases; nucleotides outside the gene matches: 6. The CDR3 consists of 14 residues. The CDR3 loop is CSVGTGGQLDTQYF. The CDR3 nucleotides are TGCAGCGTGGGGACAGGGGGCCAATTAGATACGCAGTATTTT.

J is TRBJ2-1 and V is TRBV11-1, with a tentative D call TRBD2 (6 bases). From germline, CDR1 is SGHAT and CDR2 FQDESV (reference sequence). Trimming left V 1 base short and J 9 bases short, with 16 bases between. This CDR3 has 15 residues. The CDR3 loop is CASSLDSGGLFEQFF. CDR3 nucleotide sequence: TGTGCCAGCAGCTTAGACAGTGGGGGGTTATTTGAGCAGTTCTTC. Complete variable domain (other parts from reference TRBV11-1 and TRBJ2-1): EAEVAQSPRYKITEKSQAVAFWCDPISGHATLYWYRQILGQGPELLVQFQDESVVDDSQLPKDRFSAERLKGVDSTLKIQPAELGDSAMYLCASSLDSGGLFEQFFGPGTRLTVL.

The rearrangement links TRBV30 to TRBJ2-5; D is undetermined. Germline CDR1 GTSNPN, CDR2 SVGIG (reference sequence). Deletions cut 4 bases from V and 2 bases from J, with 5 bases between. The CDR3 totals 11 residues. CDR3 bases: TGTGCCTGGATGCAGCAAGAGACCCAGTACTTC. As protein: CAWMQQETQYF.

The gene calls are TRBV11-2 and TRBJ2-1; TRBD2 is a possible D gene (6 bases). The germline CDR1 and CDR2 sequences are SGHAT and FQNNGV. The CDR3 loop spans 14 amino acids. V lost 5 bases, J lost 8 bases, and 16 bases lay in between. Written as DNA, the CDR3 is TGTGCCAGCAGCCCGGTGGGCCTAGCGTATGAGCAGTTCTTC. Translating it yields CASSPVGLAYEQFF. Complete variable domain (other parts from reference TRBV11-2 and TRBJ2-1): EAGVAQSPRYKIIEKRQSVAFWCNPISGHATLYWYQQILGQGPKLLIQFQNNGVVDDSQLPKDRFSAERLKGVDSTLKIQPAKLEDSAVYLCASSPVGLAYEQFFGPGTRLTVL.

CDR3 DNA: TGTGCCAGCAGTGAGGAGGGACGGTTCAACTACGAGCAGTACTTC. Its protein is CASSEEGRFNYEQYF. The rearrangement joins TRBV6-1 to TRBJ2-7; a possible D gene is TRBD2 (6 bases). The CDR3 has 15 amino acids. V was cut by 3 bases and J by 3 bases, with 15 bases left in between. Germline CDR1 reads MNHNS; CDR2 reads SASEGT.

As DNA, the CDR3 is TGTGCCGCGAGGACTAGCTCAAACTCCTACGAGCAGTACTTC. Translation: CAARTSSNSYEQYF. V and J are TRBV28 and TRBJ2-7; TRBD2 aligns across 8 bases. Germline values: CDR1 MDHEN, CDR2 SYDVKM. The V gene end was trimmed by 11 bases and the J gene end by 0 bases; junction bases not matched to a gene: 9. This CDR3 has 14 amino acids.